The rows below give T cell receptor beta chains drawn from one sample of a study of T cells in Graves' hyperthyroidism and ophthalmopathy. Using its own MiXCR run on the multiplex PCR reads, TCRdb lists one record per CDR3 protein. The sample records about 760,000 distinct CDR3 sequences, over 35% being singletons. Source material: blood. These receptors were collected from a woman in her forties with Graves' hyperthyroidism. Each CDR3 is given with its conserved first and last residue. D genes are given only for firm matches. Expanded clones are given a class, and other clones once, few, many or no size at all.

v_call: TRBV5-1; cdr3_length: 16; clone_size: NA; d_call: NA; j_call: TRBJ1-6; cdr3_nt: TGCGCCAGCAGCGCCCCGGACGGAACATATAATTCACCCCTCCACTTT; cdr3_aa: CASSAPDGTYNSPLHF
v_call: TRBV7-2; cdr3_length: 16; clone_size: NA; d_call: TRBD1; j_call: TRBJ1-2; cdr3_nt: TGCGCCAGCAGCTTGGAGGGTGACAGGGGGCCCTATGGCTACACCTTC; cdr3_aa: CASSLEGDRGPYGYTF
v_call: TRBV7-3; cdr3_length: 15; clone_size: NA; d_call: TRBD1; j_call: TRBJ2-1; cdr3_nt: TGTGCCAGCAGCTTGGACAGGGCTATCTACAATGAGCAGTTCTTC; cdr3_aa: CASSLDRAIYNEQFF
v_call: TRBV28; cdr3_length: 16; clone_size: few; d_call: NA; j_call: TRBJ2-7; cdr3_nt: TGTGCCAGCAGCCGCACGGGCAGAGTAAGCTCCTACGAGCAGTACTTC; cdr3_aa: CASSRTGRVSSYEQYF
v_call: TRBV14; cdr3_length: 15; clone_size: NA; d_call: NA; j_call: TRBJ1-1; cdr3_nt: TGTGCCAGCAGCCGCCAACTCAGGGATAACACTGAAGCTTTCTTT; cdr3_aa: CASSRQLRDNTEAFF
v_call: TRBV7-2; cdr3_length: 13; clone_size: many; d_call: NA; j_call: TRBJ2-2; cdr3_nt: TGTGCCAGCAGCCTAGAGGGATTCGGGGAGCTGTTTTTT; cdr3_aa: CASSLEGFGELFF
v_call: TRBV2; cdr3_length: 11; clone_size: few; d_call: NA; j_call: TRBJ2-7; cdr3_nt: TGTGCCAGCAGTATAACGGGGGAGCAGTACTTC; cdr3_aa: CASSITGEQYF
v_call: TRBV20-1; cdr3_length: 13; clone_size: many; d_call: NA; j_call: TRBJ1-3; cdr3_nt: TGCAGTGCTAGAGGAGGGTCTGGAAACACCATATATTTT; cdr3_aa: CSARGGSGNTIYF
v_call: TRBV10-3; cdr3_length: 13; clone_size: many; d_call: NA; j_call: TRBJ2-2; cdr3_nt: TGTGCCATCAGTGGTTCGGGCACCGGGGAGCTGTTTTTT; cdr3_aa: CAISGSGTGELFF
v_call: TRBV25-1; cdr3_length: 14; clone_size: NA; d_call: NA; j_call: TRBJ1-1; cdr3_nt: TGTGCCAGCAGCGGATACCAGGGTAGGTCTGAAGCTTTCTTT; cdr3_aa: CASSGYQGRSEAFF
v_call: TRBV4-1; cdr3_length: 14; clone_size: few; d_call: NA; j_call: TRBJ2-7; cdr3_nt: TGCGCCAGCAGCCAAGTGGGACGGAGCTACGAGCAGTACTTC; cdr3_aa: CASSQVGRSYEQYF
v_call: TRBV7-2; cdr3_length: 14; clone_size: NA; d_call: TRBD1; j_call: TRBJ1-4; cdr3_nt: TGTGCCAGCAGGCCCGGGACAGGGAACGAAAAACTGTTTTTT; cdr3_aa: CASRPGTGNEKLFF